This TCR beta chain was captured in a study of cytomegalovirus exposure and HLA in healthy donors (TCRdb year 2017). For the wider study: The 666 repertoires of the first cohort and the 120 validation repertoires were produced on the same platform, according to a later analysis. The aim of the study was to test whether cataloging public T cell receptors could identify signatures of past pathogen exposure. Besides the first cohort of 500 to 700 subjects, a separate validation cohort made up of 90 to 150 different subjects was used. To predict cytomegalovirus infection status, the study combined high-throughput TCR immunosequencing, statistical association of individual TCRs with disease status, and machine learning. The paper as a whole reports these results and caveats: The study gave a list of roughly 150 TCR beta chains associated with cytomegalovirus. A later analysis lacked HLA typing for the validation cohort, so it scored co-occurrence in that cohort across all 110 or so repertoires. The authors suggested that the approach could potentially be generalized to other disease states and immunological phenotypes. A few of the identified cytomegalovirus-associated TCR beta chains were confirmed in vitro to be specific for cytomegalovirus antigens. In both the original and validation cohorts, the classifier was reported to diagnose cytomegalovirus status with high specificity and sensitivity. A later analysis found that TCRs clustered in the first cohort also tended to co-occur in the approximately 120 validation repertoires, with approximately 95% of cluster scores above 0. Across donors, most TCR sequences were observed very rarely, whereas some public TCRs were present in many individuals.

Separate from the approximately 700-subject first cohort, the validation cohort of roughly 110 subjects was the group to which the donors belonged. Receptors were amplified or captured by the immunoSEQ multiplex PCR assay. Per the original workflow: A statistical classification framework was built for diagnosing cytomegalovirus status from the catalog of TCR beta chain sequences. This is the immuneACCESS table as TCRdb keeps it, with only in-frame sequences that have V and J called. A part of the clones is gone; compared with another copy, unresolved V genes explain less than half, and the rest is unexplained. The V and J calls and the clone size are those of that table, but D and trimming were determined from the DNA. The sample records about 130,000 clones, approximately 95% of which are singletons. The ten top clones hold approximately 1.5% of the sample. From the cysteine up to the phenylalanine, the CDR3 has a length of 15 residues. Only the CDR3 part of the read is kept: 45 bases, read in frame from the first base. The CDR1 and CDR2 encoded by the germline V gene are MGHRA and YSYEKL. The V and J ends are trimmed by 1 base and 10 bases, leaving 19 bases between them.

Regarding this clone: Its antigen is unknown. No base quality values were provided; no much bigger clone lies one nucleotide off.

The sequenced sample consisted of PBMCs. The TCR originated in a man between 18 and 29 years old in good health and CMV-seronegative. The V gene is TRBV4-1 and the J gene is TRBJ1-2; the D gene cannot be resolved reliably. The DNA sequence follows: TGCGCCAGCAGCCAAGGGGCTCGGGGAGGGAGCGACTACACCTTC. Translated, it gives CASSQGARGGSDYTF.